This T cell receptor (beta chain) stems from a study of CD8+ T cells in alopecia areata. Extraction of RNA preceded its reverse transcription into cDNA, which served as the sequencing template. TCRdb's copy holds only in-frame clones and misses some; the assay was immunoSEQ multiplex PCR. The sample has about 150,000 clones; around 47% are singletons. This clone was seen once. The CDR3 sequence is 15 residues long. The ends were cut back, 5 bases at V and 10 bases at J, with 21 bases in the middle. Germline V gene sequence: CDR1 SGHVS, CDR2 FQNEAQ. Sequencing used CD4+ T cells sorted from blood. This TCR derives from a human donor with alopecia areata. The rearrangement links TRBV7-8 to TRBJ1-5; the D gene is possibly TRBD1 (6 bases). CDR3 coding DNA: TGTGCCAGCAGCCCGGGTGACAGGCCCATCTTACCCCAGCATTTT. This translates into CASSPGDRPILPQHF.